The 28 T cell receptor beta chains below all came from one sample that was sequenced in a study of blood T cell repertoires in COVID-19. The data were produced by immunoSEQ multiplex PCR, yet TCRdb's version contains in-frame clones alone and is incomplete. The sample consists of approximately 480,000 clones, roughly 87% of them appearing once. Sequenced input: peripheral blood. The source is a man aged 18 to 30 with COVID-19, enrolled during active disease.

A few counts support this clone. The chain uses TRBV7-9 and TRBJ1-3, with D perhaps TRBD1 (6 bases). V gave up 5 bases and J gave up 0 bases, with 14 bases separating them. Germline assignment: CDR1 SEHNR and CDR2 FQNEAQ (reference sequence). This CDR3 contains 16 residues. DNA of the CDR3: TGTGCCAGCAGCAATTCCGACAGGAGCTCTGGAAACACCATATATTTT. Amino acids: CASSNSDRSSGNTIYF.

The rearrangement uses TRBV2 and TRBJ2-1; 8 positions match TRBD2. With V trimmed by 5 bases and J by 0 bases, 3 bases remained unmatched. Germline V lookup: CDR1 SNHLY, CDR2 FYNNEI. The length of the CDR3 is 15 residues. DNA for the CDR3: TGTGCCAGCAGTCTTGCGGGAGGCTCCTACAATGAGCAGTTCTTC. This sequence encodes CASSLAGGSYNEQFF.

The chain carries TRBV3-1 (or the pseudogene TRBV3-2) and TRBJ1-2; TRBD1 agrees at 10 bases. Germline values: CDR1 LGHDT, CDR2 YNNKEL (reference sequence). With V trimmed by 5 bases and J by 2 bases, 8 bases remained unmatched. The CDR3 is made up of 16 amino acids. The CDR3, as DNA: TGTGCCAGCAGCGAAGGTCCGGGACAGGGGAACTATGGCTACACCTTC. Protein sequence: CASSEGPGQGNYGYTF.

This clone appeared a few times. This rearrangement joins TRBV7-9 to TRBJ2-2; D perhaps matches TRBD2 (5 bases). The CDR3 sequence is 16 residues long. Per germline, CDR1 SEHNR and CDR2 FQNEAQ (reference sequence). Trimming cost V 5 bases and J 3 bases, with 16 bases left between them. The DNA of the CDR3 is TGTGCCAGCAGCCCCCAACTAGAAATCGACACCGGGGAGCTGTTTTTT. Translated, it gives CASSPQLEIDTGELFF.

The chain combines TRBV9 with TRBJ2-3; 8 positions match TRBD2. CDR3 length: 15 residues. V lost 4 bases, J lost 3 bases, and 7 bases stayed unmatched. Germline values: CDR1 SGDLS, CDR2 YYNGEE. Here the CDR3 DNA reads TGTGCCAGCAGCCCCCGGGAGGGAAGGACAGATACGCAGTATTTT. This translates into CASSPREGRTDTQYF.

The rearrangement links TRBV4-2 to TRBJ2-5, with D maybe TRBD2 (7 bases). This CDR3 has 13 amino acids. V was trimmed by 11 bases and J by 2 bases, leaving 15 bases between them. Germline CDR1 and CDR2: LGHNA and YNFKEQ. CDR3 amino acids: CAPGGRTQETQYF. As DNA, the CDR3 is TGTGCCCCCGGGGGGCGGACGCAAGAGACCCAGTACTTC.

The J gene is TRBJ1-1, the V gene TRBV19; D is undetermined. Trimming removed 3 bases at V and 1 base at J, with 6 bases between. Germline lookup yields CDR1 LNHDA and CDR2 SQIVND (reference sequence). The CDR3 sequence is 13 residues long. CDR3 coding DNA: TGTGCCAGTAGTATTACGGGGAACACTGAAGCTTTCTTT. Encoded protein: CASSITGNTEAFF.

The chain uses TRBV10-2 and TRBJ1-5; perhaps TRBD1 as D (5 bases). The germline V and J ends were trimmed by 2 bases and 3 bases, with 8 bases remaining between them. The CDR3 totals 14 residues. Germline loops: CDR1 WSHSY, CDR2 SAAADI. The CDR3 spells CASSETGANQPQHF. The DNA for the CDR3 is TGCGCCAGCAGTGAGACAGGAGCCAATCAGCCCCAGCATTTT.

The rearrangement joins TRBV5-1 to TRBJ2-1; TRBD2 agrees at 7 bases. The CDR3 is 14 amino acids. In germline, CDR1 is SGHRS, CDR2 YFSETQ. The junction had 7 bases not matched to a gene; V was cut back by 2 bases and J by 8 bases. CDR3 sequence (DNA): TGCGCCAGCAGCTTAGCGGGAATGGTCGATGAGCAGTTCTTC. Residues: CASSLAGMVDEQFF.

The rearrangement links TRBV11-2 to TRBJ2-3, with 9 bases identical to TRBD2. This CDR3 comprises 16 residues. Germline V gives CDR1 SGHAT, CDR2 FQNNGV. The V segment lost 4 bases and the J segment 2 bases; nucleotides outside the gene matches: 7. DNA for the CDR3: TGTGCCAGCAGCTCGACTAGCGGACTTCACACAGATACGCAGTATTTT. Translating it yields CASSSTSGLHTDTQYF.

This chain links TRBV12-5 with TRBJ2-5; 8 nucleotides line up with TRBD2. The CDR3 extends over 13 amino acids. Trimming removed 7 bases from V and 1 base from J; junction bases left unmatched: 2. Germline lookup yields CDR1 LGHNT and CDR2 FRNRAP. For the CDR3, the DNA is TGTGCTAGTGTCCGGGAGGGCCAAGAGACCCAGTACTTC. Translated, it gives CASVREGQETQYF.

As for this clone: Other nucleotide sequences from this sample produce the same CDR3. The rearrangement joins TRBV27 to TRBJ2-7; D may be TRBD2 (6 bases). V was trimmed by 2 bases and J by 4 bases, leaving 6 bases between them. Germline V gene lookup returns CDR1 MNHEY and CDR2 SMNVEV (reference sequence). The CDR3 runs 12 residues. This chain's CDR3 is CASSLGGYEQYF. CDR3 in DNA: TGTGCCAGCAGTTTAGGGGGGTACGAGCAGTACTTC.

The V call is TRBV29-1, the J call TRBJ2-1; 8 bases line up with TRBD1. CDR1 is SQVTM, CDR2 ANQGSEA, per germline. There are 13 residues in the CDR3. The V gene end was trimmed by 6 bases and the J gene end by 2 bases; junction bases not matched to a gene: 3. In nucleotides, the CDR3 is TGCAGCGTAGACAGGGGACCCTACAATGAGCAGTTCTTC. It translates to CSVDRGPYNEQFF.

The gene calls are TRBV2 and TRBJ2-7; tentative D call: TRBD1 (6 bases). Trimming removed 7 bases at V and 0 bases at J, with 10 bases between. The CDR3 is made up of 13 amino acids. Germline CDR1 is SNHLY and CDR2 is FYNNEI. The CDR3 coding sequence is TGTGCCAGCATCGGGGACATCTCCTACGAGCAGTACTTC. Translating it yields CASIGDISYEQYF.

The V gene is TRBV2, the J gene TRBJ2-2; the match to TRBD2 covers 10 bases. Germline assignment: CDR1 SNHLY and CDR2 FYNNEI. J gave up 6 bases and V 7 bases, and 5 bases lay outside the gene matches. CDR3 length: 14 amino acids. This chain's CDR3 is CASTLAGVPGELFF. CDR3 nucleotide sequence: TGTGCCAGCACTCTAGCGGGAGTTCCCGGGGAGCTGTTTTTT.

This chain connects TRBV7-3 to TRBJ2-2; TRBD2 is a possible D gene (6 bases). Trimming took 3 bases from V and 4 from J, leaving 6 bases between them. From germline, CDR1 is SGHTA and CDR2 FQGTGA. The CDR3 covers 13 residues. The CDR3 sequence is CASSLGGTGELFF. CDR3 DNA: TGTGCCAGCAGCTTGGGGGGCACCGGGGAGCTGTTTTTT.

This clone came up a few times. This chain joins TRBV15 and TRBJ2-5, with 12 bases identical to TRBD2. The trim removed 6 bases at V and 5 bases at J, leaving 16 bases unmatched. Germline CDR1 reads LNHNV; CDR2 reads YYDKDF (reference sequence). This CDR3 has 18 amino acids. CDR3 in DNA: TGTGCCACCAGGCCTAGCCTAGCGGGAGGGACCCGAGGGGAGACCCAGTACTTC. Its protein is CATRPSLAGGTRGETQYF.

The chain joins TRBV6-1 to TRBJ2-7; a possible D gene is TRBD2 (5 bases). Germline lookup yields CDR1 MNHNS and CDR2 SASEGT. Trimming took 3 bases from V and 2 from J, leaving 11 bases between them. The CDR3 length is 14 residues. The CDR3 coding sequence is TGTGCCAGCAGTGAGGGTAGCGTAGCCTACGAGCAGTACTTC. Amino acid sequence: CASSEGSVAYEQYF.

This chain joins TRBV19 and TRBJ1-1, with D uncertain. The CDR3 extends over 16 amino acids. Germline CDR1 reads LNHDA; CDR2 reads SQIVND (reference sequence). V lost 3 bases and J lost 2, with 16 bases in between. CDR3 amino acids: CASSMGGRGRNTEAFF. The CDR3 coding sequence is TGTGCCAGTAGTATGGGAGGGCGCGGTCGAAACACTGAAGCTTTCTTT.

This clone appeared a single time. The V gene is TRBV7-6, the J gene TRBJ2-1; no clear D gene. The CDR3 spans 13 residues. CDR1 SGHVS and CDR2 FNYEAQ come from the germline V gene. V shed 2 bases and J shed 7 bases, with 9 bases lying between them. The CDR3 bases are TGTGCCAGCAGCTTAATGTCGGTAAATGAGCAGTTCTTC. Protein: CASSLMSVNEQFF.

This chain's CDR3 is CASTYRVLAKNIQYF. The DNA for the CDR3 is TGTGCCAGCACCTACAGAGTTCTAGCCAAAAACATTCAGTACTTC. V gene TRBV5-6 combines with J gene TRBJ2-4; D remains ambiguous. The V end lost 6 bases, the J end lost 0 bases, and 13 bases lay between the germline ends. Per the germline V gene, CDR1 is SGHDT and CDR2 is YYEEEE. The CDR3 covers 15 residues.

The chain joins TRBV6-2 or TRBV6-3 to TRBJ2-7; 10 bases are a match to TRBD2. The germline V gene has CDR1 MNHEY and CDR2 SVGEGT. J lost 3 bases, V lost 5 bases, and 7 bases had no gene match. The CDR3 loop spans 15 amino acids. The CDR3 nucleotides read TGTGCCAGCAGTACGCCGGGACTAGCGAGCTACGAGCAGTACTTC. Translation: CASSTPGLASYEQYF.

The chain combines TRBV19 with TRBJ2-7; tentatively, D is TRBD2 (6 bases). The V end lost 4 bases, the J end lost 4 bases, and 14 bases lay between the germline ends. Per germline, CDR1 LNHDA and CDR2 SQIVND (reference sequence). The CDR3 length is 14 residues. The CDR3 loop is CASSSLRREYEQYF. In DNA form, the CDR3 reads TGTGCCAGTAGTAGCCTCCGCCGGGAGTACGAGCAGTACTTC.

The chain couples TRBV5-4 to TRBJ2-1; TRBD2 agrees at 8 bases. This CDR3 region has 15 residues. Germline CDR1 SGHNT, CDR2 YYREEE (reference sequence). J gave up 2 bases and V 4 bases, and 5 bases lay outside the gene matches. The CDR3 region has the DNA TGTGCCAGCAGCATCGGGGGGGGTACCTACAATGAGCAGTTCTTC. It translates to CASSIGGGTYNEQFF.

The chain couples TRBV13 to TRBJ2-7; TRBD1 matches at 7 bases. This CDR3 is built from 15 residues. V shed 5 bases and J 2 bases; nucleotides not matched to a gene: 9. Germline CDR1 is PRHDT and CDR2 is FYEKMQ (reference sequence). CDR3 DNA: TGTGCCAGCAGCGATTCGACAGGGTTGGCCTACGAGCAGTACTTC. Protein product: CASSDSTGLAYEQYF.

J is TRBJ2-7 and V is TRBV19; a weak D match, TRBD1 (6 bases). Germline V lookup: CDR1 LNHDA, CDR2 SQIVND (reference sequence). The V gene lost 5 bases and the J gene lost 0 bases, with 17 bases spanning the gap. The length of the CDR3 is 16 residues. CDR3 sequence (DNA): TGTGCCAGTAGTCTCGTTGGGGGCTCACTCTCCTACGAGCAGTACTTC. It codes for CASSLVGGSLSYEQYF.

This clone was seen a few times. This chain links TRBV2 with TRBJ1-1; D call uncertain. V was clipped by 3 bases and J by 1 base, with 15 bases between them. Germline loops: CDR1 SNHLY, CDR2 FYNNEI. This CDR3 spans 16 amino acids. The CDR3 DNA is TGTGCCAGCAGTGAGGTTGAGGCGTATAGGAACACTGAAGCTTTCTTT. Protein: CASSEVEAYRNTEAFF.

CDR3 bases: TGTGCCAGCAGCCTGTCAGGGGGCTATGGCTACACCTTC. It is translated as CASSLSGGYGYTF. The chain has TRBV5-4 and TRBJ1-2, with 7 bases lining up with TRBD1. V was pared by 4 bases and J by 4 bases, with 4 bases of the junction left unmatched. Germline V lookup: CDR1 SGHNT, CDR2 YYREEE (reference sequence). CDR3 size: 13 residues.